This passage covers 23 T cell receptor beta chains from one sample sequenced in a study of cytomegalovirus exposure and HLA in healthy donors. The PCR was carried out with 60 Vbeta primers and 13 Jbeta primers. Here immunoSEQ multiplex PCR was the method, and the copy in TCRdb shows in-frame clones only, minus some. The data contain 95,000 to 150,000 clones, approximately 72% of them singletons. The sequenced material came from PBMCs. The receptor set was obtained from a man in his sixties in good health and CMV-seropositive.

The chain is built from TRBV7-3 and TRBJ2-7; D may be TRBD1 (5 bases). Trimming cost V 5 bases and J 3 bases, with 11 bases left between them. CDR3 length: 13 amino acids. Germline lookup yields CDR1 SGHTA and CDR2 FQGTGA. The CDR3: CASSHGQGYEQYF. The DNA of the CDR3 is TGTGCCAGCAGCCATGGCCAGGGCTACGAGCAGTACTTC.

The rearrangement joins TRBV5-5 to TRBJ2-2, with 7 bases fitting TRBD1. Germline V gives CDR1 SGHKS, CDR2 YYEKEE (reference sequence). The CDR3 length is 16 residues. V lost 0 bases and J lost 6; bases outside the gene matches: 8. CDR3 in DNA: TGTGCCAGCAGCTTGGGCTGGACAGGTATCCCCGGGGAGCTGTTTTTT. Translation gives CASSLGWTGIPGELFF.

The chain links TRBV30 to TRBJ1-2; 8 bases match TRBD1. V lost 2 bases to trimming and J lost 6 bases; unmatched junction nucleotides: 5. CDR1 is GTSNPN and CDR2 is SVGIG in the germline V gene (reference sequence). The CDR3 length is 13 residues. The CDR3 nucleotides read TGTGCCTGGAGTATACGACAGGGGAATGGCTACACCTTC. This gives the protein CAWSIRQGNGYTF.

The chain couples TRBV6-1 to TRBJ1-4; the match to TRBD1 covers 9 bases. Looked up from germline, CDR1 is MNHNS and CDR2 is SASEGT. V lost 2 bases, J lost 4 bases, and 11 bases stayed unmatched. The length of the CDR3 is 18 residues. CDR3 DNA sequence: TGTGCCAGCAGTGAACAGGACAGGGGACTGGCTGGTAATGAAAAACTGTTTTTT. Translation: CASSEQDRGLAGNEKLFF.

The chain couples TRBV19 to TRBJ1-1; 8 positions match TRBD1. This CDR3 has 14 residues. Trimming cost V 5 bases and J 4 bases; bases outside gene matches: 6. Germline values: CDR1 LNHDA, CDR2 SQIVND (reference sequence). CDR3 protein: CASSPWTGSTEAFF. The CDR3 DNA reads TGTGCCAGTAGTCCGTGGACAGGGTCCACTGAAGCTTTCTTT.

The J gene is TRBJ1-6, the V gene TRBV18, with TRBD1 identical over 9 bases. The CDR3 totals 16 residues. The germline gives CDR1 KGHSH, CDR2 LQKENI. The junction had 9 bases not matched to a gene; V was cut back by 2 bases and J by 10 bases. Here the CDR3 reads CASSPVWDRERSPLHF. CDR3 nucleotides: TGTGCCAGCTCACCAGTGTGGGACAGGGAAAGATCACCCCTCCACTTT.

This clone was detected only a few times. The V gene is TRBV6-1, the J gene TRBJ1-2; D gene ambiguous. V was pared by 7 bases and J by 4 bases, with 16 bases between. This CDR3 region has 14 residues. CDR1 and CDR2 (germline): MNHNS, SASEGT. CDR3 in DNA: TGTGCCAGCACCTTGAACGGGAATGGCTATGGCTACACCTTC. It encodes CASTLNGNGYGYTF.

The count of this clone is one. V is TRBV7-3 and J is TRBJ2-3, with D tentatively TRBD2 (6 bases). Looked up from germline, CDR1 is SGHTA and CDR2 is FQGTGA. Trimming removed 3 bases at V and 5 bases at J, with 12 bases between. The CDR3 extends over 14 amino acids. CDR3 amino acids: CASSLVGGGDTQYF. CDR3 DNA sequence: TGTGCCAGCAGCTTGGTGGGGGGAGGAGATACGCAGTATTTT. Complete variable domain (other parts from reference TRBV7-3 and TRBJ2-3): GAGVSQTPSNKVTEKGKYVELRCDPISGHTALYWYRQSLGQGPEFLIYFQGTGAADDSGLPNDRFFAVRPEGSVSTLKIQRTERGDSAVYLCASSLVGGGDTQYFGPGTRLTVL.

Many counts were recorded for this clone. This sequence joins TRBV2 and TRBJ2-3; D perhaps matches TRBD2 (6 bases). V dropped 7 bases and J dropped 2 bases, with 16 bases sitting between them. Germline-derived CDR1 and CDR2 are SNHLY and FYNNEI. The CDR3 is 15 amino acids. As DNA, the CDR3 is TGTGCCAGCACCACGGGACTCCTTCCCACAGATACGCAGTATTTT. Protein sequence: CASTTGLLPTDTQYF.

J is TRBJ1-1 and V is TRBV9, with D perhaps matching TRBD1 (6 bases). Trimming shortened V by 3 bases and J by 6 bases, and 15 bases separated the two germline ends. The CDR3 sequence is 14 residues long. The germline V gene encodes CDR1 SGDLS and CDR2 YYNGEE. CDR3 DNA: TGTGCCAGCAGCGCACTCCAGGGGACCGCTGAAGCTTTCTTT. Its translation is CASSALQGTAEAFF.

The sample holds a few counts of this clone. As DNA, the CDR3 is TGTGCCAGCTCACCTTCCGGGACTAGCGGGAGGAGCTCCTACAATGAGCAGTTCTTC. This gives the protein CASSPSGTSGRSSYNEQFF. The chain uses TRBV18 and TRBJ2-1; 15 bases line up with TRBD2. Trimming took 3 bases from V and 0 from J; bases not matched to a gene: 6. The CDR3 extends over 19 amino acids. The germline gives CDR1 KGHSH, CDR2 LQKENI.

The CDR3 reads CASSIWGMNTEAFF. CDR3 nucleotide sequence: TGTGCCAGTAGTATCTGGGGCATGAACACTGAAGCTTTCTTT. The gene calls are TRBV19 and TRBJ1-1, with D possibly matching TRBD1 (5 bases). Germline lookup yields CDR1 LNHDA and CDR2 SQIVND (reference sequence). Trimming pared 3 bases from V and 0 bases from J, leaving 8 bases between. This CDR3 contains 14 residues.

The CDR3 here is CASSFGTGTGELFF. In nucleotides, the CDR3 is TGTGCCAGCAGCTTCGGGACAGGGACCGGGGAGCTGTTTTTT. The chain links TRBV7-3 to TRBJ2-2, with 9 positions matching TRBD1. V was pared by 3 bases and J by 5 bases, with 1 base of the junction left unmatched. This CDR3 spans 14 amino acids. The germline gives CDR1 SGHTA, CDR2 FQGTGA.

To note about this clone: Other DNA sequences in this sample translate to the same CDR3. The chain recombines TRBV5-4 with TRBJ2-2; 7 nucleotides line up with TRBD1. This CDR3 has 17 amino acids. The V gene's germline CDR1 is SGHNT and CDR2 YYREEE (reference sequence). V shed 2 bases, J shed 1 base, and the junction held 8 bases outside the gene matches. CDR3 sequence reads: CASSFATGPQNTGELFF. In DNA, the CDR3 is TGTGCCAGCAGCTTCGCGACAGGGCCTCAGAACACCGGGGAGCTGTTTTTT. Full variable domain (missing parts from reference TRBV5-4 and TRBJ2-2): ETGVTQSPTHLIKTRGQQVTLRCSSQSGHNTVSWYQQALGQGPQFIFQYYREEENGRGNFPPRFSGLQFPNYSSELNVNALELDDSALYLCASSFATGPQNTGELFFGEGSRLTVL.

A few counts support this clone. The genes are TRBV6-4 and TRBJ1-2; 10 nucleotides align to TRBD1. The CDR3 sequence is 14 residues long. Germline CDR1 is MRHNA and CDR2 is SNTAGT. V trimming: 6 bases; J trimming: 2 bases; junction bases outside the gene matches: 3. The CDR3 DNA reads TGTGCCAGCAGGGAGGGACAGGGGAACTATGGCTACACCTTC. It encodes CASREGQGNYGYTF.

The chain uses TRBV6-5 and TRBJ2-1; weak D call: TRBD1 (6 bases). The ends were cut back, 0 bases at V and 3 bases at J, with 9 bases in the middle. Germline V gives CDR1 MNHEY, CDR2 SVGAGI. The length of the CDR3 is 15 residues. CDR3: CASSYSGADYNEQFF. The CDR3, as DNA: TGTGCCAGCAGTTACTCGGGGGCTGACTACAATGAGCAGTTCTTC.

The chain links TRBV7-6 to TRBJ2-2, with TRBD1 identical over 7 bases. Germline V CDR1 and CDR2: SGHVS, FNYEAQ. V trimming: 2 bases; J trimming: 6 bases; junction bases outside the gene matches: 0. CDR3 size: 13 residues. CDR3 coding DNA: TGTGCCAGCAGCTTAACAGGGGCCGGGGAGCTGTTTTTT. This codes for CASSLTGAGELFF.

Notes on this clone: Other DNA sequences from this sample encode an identical CDR3 as well. V usage is TRBV5-1 and J usage is TRBJ1-1; TRBD1 matches 8 bases. The CDR3 loop spans 14 amino acids. Trimming cost V 1 base and J 1 base; bases outside gene matches: 0. Looked up from germline, CDR1 is SGHRS and CDR2 is YFSETQ. The CDR3 coding sequence is TGCGCCAGCAGCTTGACAGGGGGGAACACTGAAGCTTTCTTT. The encoded protein is CASSLTGGNTEAFF.

The chain has TRBV5-1 and TRBJ2-5, with D maybe TRBD2 (6 bases). The J call is uncertain, as TRBJ2-7 better fits the DNA end. Per the germline V gene, CDR1 is SGHRS and CDR2 is YFSETQ. This CDR3 is built from 15 residues. CDR3 coding DNA: TGCGCCAGCAGCGCCCGATCGGGAGCCTCTTACGAGCAGTACTTC. Residues: CASSARSGASYEQYF.

The V gene is TRBV6-1, the J gene TRBJ2-1; a possible D gene is TRBD2 (7 bases). The CDR3 is 14 amino acids. The germline CDR1 and CDR2 sequences are MNHNS and SASEGT. V was cut by 5 bases and J by 7 bases, with 15 bases left in between. CDR3: CASSTRGGGNEQFF. In DNA, the CDR3 is TGTGCCAGCAGTACTCGCGGGGGCGGAAATGAGCAGTTCTTC.

CDR3 DNA: TGTGCCTGGGACAGGGGGCTTTACAATGAGCAGTTCTTC. It encodes CAWDRGLYNEQFF. The chain uses TRBV30 and TRBJ2-1; TRBD1 agrees at 10 bases. Germline V CDR1 and CDR2: GTSNPN, SVGIG (reference sequence). The CDR3 runs to 13 residues. Trimming cost V 5 bases and J 4 bases; bases outside gene matches: 2.

The DNA of the CDR3 is TGCGCCAGCAGCCCCCAGGACAGAGAGACCCAGTACTTC. Translation: CASSPQDRETQYF. The V call is TRBV5-1, the J call TRBJ2-5, with D possibly matching TRBD1 (6 bases). V was pared by 4 bases and J by 4 bases, with 11 bases between. Per the germline V gene, CDR1 is SGHRS and CDR2 is YFSETQ. This CDR3 spans 13 amino acids.

This sequence joins TRBV10-3 and TRBJ1-3, with TRBD1 as a possible D gene (5 bases). Trimming removed 4 bases from V and 1 base from J, with 14 bases in between. The CDR3 runs to 16 residues. Germline V gene data show CDR1 as ENHRY and CDR2 as SYGVKD. In DNA, the CDR3 is TGTGCCATCAGTGTCCGACCGGGGGGATCTGGAAACACCATATATTTT. Translated: CAISVRPGGSGNTIYF.